This T cell receptor (beta chain) was sequenced for a study of patients and donors after allogeneic stem cell transplantation (TCRdb year 2020). Turning to this clonotype: No antigen is known for it. No much larger clone is present one base from it, and per-base qualities are unavailable.

The library was made by RT-PCR. TCRdb shows the sequencer as NextSeq 550. TCRdb applied fastp at Q25 and MiXCR to the public reads, then kept only in-frame beta chains. Each CDR3 protein gets just one entry, which takes the most common genes and DNA from the rows behind it. The sample yields a few hundred thousand distinct CDR3 sequences; around 40% were counted once. The ten top clones hold more than 9% of the sample. What was sequenced was blood, either unsorted or a sorted T cell fraction (not recorded which). This TCR derives from a human donor who was either an allogeneic HSCT recipient or a stem cell or donor lymphocyte infusion donor (not recorded which). It is not recorded whose cells these are; they may come from a transplant donor.

The nucleotides read TGCAGCGTGGACGCCGGGCGCACTGAAGCTTTCTTT. This yields the protein CSVDAGRTEAFF. The chain is encoded by TRBV29-1 joined to TRBJ1-1, with no reliable assignment of the D segment. CDR1 SQVTM and CDR2 ANQGSEA were looked up in the germline V gene. The CDR3 runs 12 amino acids, cysteine and phenylalanine included. Only the CDR3 DNA stays, 36 bases, in frame from base 1. Deletion took 6 bases off V and 4 bases off J, with a span of 12 bases between the germline ends.